These 8 T cell receptor beta chains were all obtained from the same sample, sequenced in a study of shared clonotypes between healthy human individuals. Sequencing was performed with immunoSEQ multiplex PCR; in TCRdb, only in-frame clones are kept and a portion is missing. Among more than 550,000 clones listed, 55% to 75% were seen once. The sequenced sample consisted of memory CD4+ T cells sorted from blood. Subset defined: CD45RA-negative fraction. The receptors stem from a woman aged 25-40 years in good health.

The chain has TRBV7-2 and TRBJ1-2; tentatively, D is TRBD1 (5 bases). V was trimmed by 5 bases and J by 8 bases, leaving 18 bases between them. The length of the CDR3 is 14 residues. CDR1 SGHTA and CDR2 FQGNSA come from the germline V gene. CDR3 DNA: TGTGCCAGCAGCCCCGATTTGATGGGGCGAGGCTACACCTTC. It is translated as CASSPDLMGRGYTF. The variable domain in full, with the rest retrieved from reference TRBV7-2 and TRBJ1-2, is GAGVSQSPSNKVTEKGKDVELRCDPISGHTALYWYRQSLGQGLEFLIYFQGNSAPDKSGLPSDRFSAERTGGSVSTLTIQRTQQEDSAVYLCASSPDLMGRGYTFGSGTRLTVV.

The genes are TRBV10-1 and TRBJ1-4; D not resolved. Germline CDR1 WNHNN, CDR2 SYGVQD (reference sequence). The ends were cut back, 0 bases at V and 7 bases at J, with 6 bases in the middle. The CDR3 consists of 13 residues. The CDR3 DNA reads TGCGCCAGCAGTGAGTCCTCCAGTGAAAAACTGTTTTTT. This encodes CASSESSSEKLFF.

V and J are TRBV11-2 and TRBJ1-1, with D uncertain. CDR3 length: 14 residues. Trimming removed 0 bases from V and 1 base from J, with 6 bases in between. Per the germline V gene, CDR1 is SGHAT and CDR2 is FQNNGV. Written as DNA, the CDR3 is TGTGCCAGCAGCTTAGAGGCCTCGAACACTGAAGCTTTCTTT. The encoded protein is CASSLEASNTEAFF.

V is TRBV28 and J is TRBJ2-3; D unclear. This CDR3 region has 12 residues. Germline V gives CDR1 MDHEN, CDR2 SYDVKM. Trimming cost V 3 bases and J 5 bases, with 6 bases left between them. The DNA for the CDR3 is TGTGCCAGCAGTTTTATCAAAGATACGCAGTATTTT. Residues: CASSFIKDTQYF.

The chain has TRBV5-4 and TRBJ2-7, with TRBD2 matching 12 bases. There are 15 residues in the CDR3. Looked up from germline, CDR1 is SGHNT and CDR2 is YYREEE (reference sequence). With V trimmed by 4 bases and J by 3 bases, 5 bases remained unmatched. The CDR3 coding sequence is TGTGCCAGCAGCCGAGGGACTAGCGGGCACTACGAGCAGTACTTC. This translates into CASSRGTSGHYEQYF.

This clone showed up many times. CDR3 region: CASSPDTVNEKLFF. The CDR3 nucleotides read TGTGCCAGCAGCCCCGACACGGTAAACGAAAAACTGTTTTTT. The chain has TRBV11-2 and TRBJ1-4; no clear D gene. V was pared by 5 bases and J by 8 bases, with 15 bases between. Germline assignment: CDR1 SGHAT and CDR2 FQNNGV. The CDR3 contains 14 residues.

A few counts support this clone. The chain links TRBV7-9 to TRBJ2-5; a possible D gene is TRBD2 (5 bases). The CDR3 totals 13 residues. Germline loops: CDR1 SEHNR, CDR2 FQNEAQ (reference sequence). Trimming stripped 5 bases from V and 5 bases from J, with 12 bases between. CDR3: CASSKVARETQYF. CDR3 nucleotides: TGTGCCAGCAGCAAAGTAGCGAGGGAGACCCAGTACTTC.

Regarding this clone: Other DNA sequences within the sample encode an identical CDR3. The chain couples TRBV7-9 to TRBJ2-1, with D possibly matching TRBD2 (6 bases). Germline V gene data show CDR1 as SEHNR and CDR2 as FQNEAQ (reference sequence). The ends were cut back, 5 bases at V and 0 bases at J, with 11 bases in the middle. The length of the CDR3 is 15 residues. The CDR3 loop reads CASSPRGNSYNEQFF. The CDR3 bases are TGTGCCAGCAGCCCTCGCGGGAACTCCTACAATGAGCAGTTCTTC.